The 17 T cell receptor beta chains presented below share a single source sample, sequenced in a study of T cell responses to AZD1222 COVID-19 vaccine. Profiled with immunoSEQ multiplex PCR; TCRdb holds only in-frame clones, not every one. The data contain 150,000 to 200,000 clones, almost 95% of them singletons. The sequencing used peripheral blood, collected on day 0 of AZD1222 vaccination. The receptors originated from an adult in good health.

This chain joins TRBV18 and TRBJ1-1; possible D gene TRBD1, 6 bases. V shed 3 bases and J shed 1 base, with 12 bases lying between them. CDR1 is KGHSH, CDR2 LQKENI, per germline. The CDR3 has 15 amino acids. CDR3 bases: TGTGCCAGCTCACCTCAGGGGACCCCGAACACTGAAGCTTTCTTT. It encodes CASSPQGTPNTEAFF.

The chain's CDR3 is CASSLDTGGSSYEQYF. The CDR3 bases are TGCGCCAGCAGCTTAGATACAGGGGGCAGTTCCTACGAGCAGTACTTC. V is TRBV5-1 and J is TRBJ2-7; 9 nucleotides agree with TRBD1. This CDR3 is built from 16 residues. Germline V gene sequence: CDR1 SGHRS, CDR2 YFSETQ. Trimming cost V 2 bases and J 1 base; bases outside gene matches: 7.

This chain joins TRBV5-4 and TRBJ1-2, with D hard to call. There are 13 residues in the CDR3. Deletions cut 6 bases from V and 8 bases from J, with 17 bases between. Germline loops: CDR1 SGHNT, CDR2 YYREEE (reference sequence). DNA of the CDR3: TGTGCCAGCACCGTGGGCAGGTTAAACGGCTACACCTTC. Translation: CASTVGRLNGYTF.

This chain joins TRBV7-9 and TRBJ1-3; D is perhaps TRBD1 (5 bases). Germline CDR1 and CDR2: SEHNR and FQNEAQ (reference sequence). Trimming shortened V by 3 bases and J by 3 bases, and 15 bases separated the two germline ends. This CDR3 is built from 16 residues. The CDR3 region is CASSFGDSLFGNTIYF. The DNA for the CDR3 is TGTGCCAGCAGCTTTGGTGACAGTTTATTTGGAAACACCATATATTTT.

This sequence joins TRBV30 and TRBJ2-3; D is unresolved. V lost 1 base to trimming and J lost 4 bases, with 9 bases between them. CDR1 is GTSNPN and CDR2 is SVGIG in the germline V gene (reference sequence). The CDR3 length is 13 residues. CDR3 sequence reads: CAWSGSTADTQYF. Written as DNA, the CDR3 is TGTGCCTGGAGTGGGAGCACAGCAGATACGCAGTATTTT.

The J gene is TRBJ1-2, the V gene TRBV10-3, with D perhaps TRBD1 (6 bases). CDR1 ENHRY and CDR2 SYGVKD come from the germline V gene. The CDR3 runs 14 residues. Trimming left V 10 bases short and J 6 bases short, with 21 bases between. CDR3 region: CATRGDTGLHGYTF. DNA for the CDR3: TGTGCCACTCGGGGGGATACAGGGCTCCATGGCTACACCTTC.

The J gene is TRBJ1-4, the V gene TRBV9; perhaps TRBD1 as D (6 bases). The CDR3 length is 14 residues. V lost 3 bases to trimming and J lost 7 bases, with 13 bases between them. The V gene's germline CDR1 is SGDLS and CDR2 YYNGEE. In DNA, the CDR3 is TGTGCCAGCAGCGACGGGGGGGCCGGTGAAAAACTGTTTTTT. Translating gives CASSDGGAGEKLFF. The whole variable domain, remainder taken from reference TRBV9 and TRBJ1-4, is DSGVTQTPKHLITATGQRVTLRCSPRSGDLSVYWYQQSLDQGLQFLIQYYNGEERAKGNILERFSAQQFPDLHSELNLSSLELGDSALYFCASSDGGAGEKLFFGSGTQLSVL.

CDR3 DNA sequence: TGTGCCAGCTCACCACCGAACAGGGGGGCGGGTCAGCCCCAGCATTTT. Translated: CASSPPNRGAGQPQHF. The chain employs TRBV18 and TRBJ1-5, with 8 bases identical to TRBD1. The CDR3 consists of 16 residues. Germline assignment: CDR1 KGHSH and CDR2 LQKENI. Germline trimming cut 0 bases from V and 6 bases from J; bases unmatched to any gene: 7.

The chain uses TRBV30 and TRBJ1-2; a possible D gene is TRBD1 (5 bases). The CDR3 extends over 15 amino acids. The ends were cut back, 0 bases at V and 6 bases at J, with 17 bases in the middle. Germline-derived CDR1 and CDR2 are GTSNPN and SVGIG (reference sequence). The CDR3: CAWSVPRVKLDGYTF. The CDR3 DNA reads TGTGCCTGGAGTGTACCCAGGGTTAAACTCGATGGCTACACCTTC.

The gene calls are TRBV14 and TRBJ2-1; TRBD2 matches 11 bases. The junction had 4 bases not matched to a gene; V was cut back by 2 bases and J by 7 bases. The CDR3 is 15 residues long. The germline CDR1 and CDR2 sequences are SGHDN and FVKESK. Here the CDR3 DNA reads TGTGCCAGCAGCCAATCAATAGCGGGAGGGAATGAGCAGTTCTTC. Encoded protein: CASSQSIAGGNEQFF.

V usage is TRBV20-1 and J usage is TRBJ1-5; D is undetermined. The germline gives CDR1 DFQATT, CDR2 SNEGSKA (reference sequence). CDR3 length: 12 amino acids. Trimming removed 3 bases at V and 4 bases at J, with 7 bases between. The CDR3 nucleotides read TGCAGTGCTAGTCAAGTTAATCAGCCCCAGCATTTT. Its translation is CSASQVNQPQHF.

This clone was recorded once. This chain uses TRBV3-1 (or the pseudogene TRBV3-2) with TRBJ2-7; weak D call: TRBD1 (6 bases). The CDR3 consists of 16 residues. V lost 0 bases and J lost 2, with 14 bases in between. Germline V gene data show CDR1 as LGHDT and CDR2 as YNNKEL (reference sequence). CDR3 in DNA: TGTGCCAGCAGCCAAGATCACAGGGCGAACGCCTACGAGCAGTACTTC. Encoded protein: CASSQDHRANAYEQYF.

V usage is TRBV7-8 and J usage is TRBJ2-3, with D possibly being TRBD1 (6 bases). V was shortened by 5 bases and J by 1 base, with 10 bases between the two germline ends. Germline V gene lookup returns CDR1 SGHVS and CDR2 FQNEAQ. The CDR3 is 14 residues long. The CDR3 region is CASSKQGGTDTQYF. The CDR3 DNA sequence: TGTGCCAGCAGCAAACAGGGAGGCACAGATACGCAGTATTTT.

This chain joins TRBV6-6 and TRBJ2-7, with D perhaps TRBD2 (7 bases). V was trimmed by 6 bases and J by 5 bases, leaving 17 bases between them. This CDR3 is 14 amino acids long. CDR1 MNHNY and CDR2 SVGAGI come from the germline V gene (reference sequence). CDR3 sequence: CASSENGGGDEQYF. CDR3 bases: TGTGCCAGCAGCGAAAATGGGGGGGGCGACGAGCAGTACTTC.

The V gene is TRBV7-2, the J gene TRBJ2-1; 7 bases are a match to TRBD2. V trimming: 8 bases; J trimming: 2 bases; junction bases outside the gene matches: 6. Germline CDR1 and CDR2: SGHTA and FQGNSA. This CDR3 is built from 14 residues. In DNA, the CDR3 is TGTGCCAGCGCATCCGGGACTACCTACAATGAGCAGTTCTTC. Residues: CASASGTTYNEQFF. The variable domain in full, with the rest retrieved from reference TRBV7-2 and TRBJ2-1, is GAGVSQSPSNKVTEKGKDVELRCDPISGHTALYWYRQSLGQGLEFLIYFQGNSAPDKSGLPSDRFSAERTGGSVSTLTIQRTQQEDSAVYLCASASGTTYNEQFFGPGTRLTVL.

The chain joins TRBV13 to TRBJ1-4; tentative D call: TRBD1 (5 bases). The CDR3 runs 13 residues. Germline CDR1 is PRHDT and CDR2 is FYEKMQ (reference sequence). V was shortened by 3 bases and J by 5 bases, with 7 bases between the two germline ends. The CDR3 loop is CASSFPGNEKLFF. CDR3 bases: TGTGCCAGCAGCTTCCCAGGGAATGAAAAACTGTTTTTT.

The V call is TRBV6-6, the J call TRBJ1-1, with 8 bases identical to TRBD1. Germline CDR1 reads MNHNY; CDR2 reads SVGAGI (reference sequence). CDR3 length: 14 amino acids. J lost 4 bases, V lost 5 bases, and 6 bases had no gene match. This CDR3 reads CASSAGQGSTEAFF. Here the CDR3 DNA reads TGTGCCAGCAGTGCAGGACAGGGTAGCACTGAAGCTTTCTTT.